These T cell receptor beta chains were read from a single sample in a study of cytomegalovirus exposure and HLA in healthy donors. The repertoire was sequenced with immunoSEQ multiplex PCR; TCRdb's copy has only in-frame clones and lacks some. The sample yields about 73,000 clones, roughly 90% seen once. The specimen was PBMCs. The receptors stem from a woman younger than 35 in good health and CMV-seropositive. CDR3s include the opening cysteine and the closing phenylalanine or tryptophan. D genes are given only for firm matches. Not all rows give a size; the values are once, few, many and, for expanded clones, a class.

j_call clone_size d_call v_call cdr3_aa cdr3_nt
TRBJ2-2 . . TRBV5-1 CASSVSGVGGELFF TGCGCCAGCAGCGTTTCAGGGGTTGGCGGGGAGCTGTTTTTT
TRBJ2-5 . . TRBV18 CASSSDQETQYF TGTGCCAGCTCCTCGGACCAAGAGACCCAGTACTTC
TRBJ2-4 . TRBD2 TRBV4-2 CASSPGGASGSLDKNIQYF TGTGCCAGCAGCCCGGGGGGGGCTAGCGGGAGTTTAGACAAAAACATTCAGTACTTC
TRBJ2-3 once TRBD2 TRBV5-4 CASSYARGGDKEYF TGTGCCAGCAGCTATGCACGCGGGGGTGACAAGGAGTATTTT
TRBJ2-7 . . TRBV19 CASSRSSTEQYF TGTGCCAGTAGCCGATCTAGCACCGAGCAGTACTTC
TRBJ2-5 . TRBD1 TRBV2 CASSGQGAQETQYF TGTGCCAGCAGCGGACAGGGGGCGCAAGAGACCCAGTACTTC
TRBJ2-1 . TRBD1 TRBV2 CASSDGTGPNEQFF TGTGCCAGCAGCGACGGGACAGGTCCCAATGAGCAGTTCTTC
TRBJ2-7 . . TRBV7-2 CASSRSPNYEQYF TGTGCCAGCAGCCGGAGTCCTAACTACGAGCAGTACTTC
TRBJ1-5 . TRBD1 TRBV28 CASSSRTGFNQPQHF TGTGCCAGCAGTTCACGGACAGGGTTCAATCAGCCCCAGCATTTT
TRBJ2-5 . TRBD2 TRBV4-2 CASSRDGTSGAGGLETQYF TGTGCCAGCAGCCGCGACGGGACTAGCGGGGCCGGGGGTTTGGAGACCCAGTACTTC
TRBJ1-6 many TRBD1 TRBV30 CAWSKDREASPLHF TGTGCCTGGAGCAAGGACAGGGAAGCTTCACCCCTCCACTTT
TRBJ2-7 medium-sized . TRBV2 CASRTMGTHGDPTYEQYF TGTGCCAGCAGAACCATGGGGACACACGGAGACCCCACCTACGAGCAGTACTTC
TRBJ1-2 . TRBD1 TRBV28 CASSLWGWTGNYGYTF TGTGCCAGCAGTTTATGGGGATGGACAGGGAACTATGGCTACACCTTC
TRBJ1-1 . TRBD1 TRBV4-3 CASSRTGTGLSEAFF TGCGCCAGCAGCCGGACCGGGACAGGGTTGTCTGAAGCTTTCTTT
TRBJ2-7 . TRBD1 TRBV9 CASSARDRGYEQYF TGTGCCAGCAGCGCCCGGGACAGGGGTTACGAGCAGTACTTC
TRBJ1-2 . TRBD1 TRBV19 CASSTDRGVYGYTF TGTGCCAGTAGTACCGACAGGGGGGTCTATGGCTACACCTTC
TRBJ2-3 . TRBD2 TRBV9 CASSVVAGGPGDTQYF TGTGCCAGCAGCGTAGTAGCGGGGGGGCCAGGAGATACGCAGTATTTT
TRBJ1-1 . . TRBV4-1 CASSQDRSLLNTEAFF TGCGCCAGCAGCCAAGATAGGAGTCTCCTGAACACTGAAGCTTTCTTT
TRBJ2-7 . TRBD1 TRBV30 CAWRRDRGQGEQYF TGTGCCTGGAGGAGGGACAGGGGGCAGGGCGAGCAGTACTTC
TRBJ2-1 . TRBD2 TRBV7-8 CASSLDGGGREQFF TGTGCCAGCAGCTTGGACGGCGGGGGGCGTGAGCAGTTCTTC
TRBJ2-4 . TRBD2 TRBV7-2 CASSFRTSGAKNIQYF TGTGCCAGCAGCTTTCGGACTAGCGGAGCCAAAAACATTCAGTACTTC
TRBJ2-7 . . TRBV7-2 CASSLTTGPYEQYF TGTGCCAGCAGCTTGACTACCGGACCTTACGAGCAGTACTTC
TRBJ1-1 once . TRBV15 CATSRAGNTEAFF TGTGCCACCAGCAGAGCCGGGAACACTGAAGCTTTCTTT
TRBJ1-1 once TRBD1 TRBV12-5 CASGPGTGEAWGAFF TGTGCTAGTGGTCCAGGGACAGGAGAGGCGTGGGGAGCTTTCTTT
TRBJ2-7 . . TRBV6-1 CASSTGIREQYF TGTGCCAGCAGTACAGGAATTCGCGAGCAGTACTTC
TRBJ2-5 . . TRBV21-1 CASNNRDVGRETQYF TGTGCCAGCAACAACCGGGACGTCGGGAGGGAGACCCAGTACTTC
TRBJ1-2 . . TRBV4-3 CASSQAGRLAYGYTF TGCGCCAGCAGCCAGGCGGGACGGCTTGCTTATGGCTACACCTTC
TRBJ1-2 . TRBD1 TRBV6-1 CASSEAHAQGIGYGYTF TGTGCCAGCAGTGAAGCGCATGCACAGGGGATTGGGTATGGCTACACCTTC
TRBJ2-7 few . TRBV10-1 CASSEPGSYEQYF TGCGCCAGCAGTGAGCCGGGCTCCTACGAGCAGTACTTC
TRBJ1-5 few . TRBV4-3 CASSPGTPSNQPQHF TGCGCCAGCAGCCCCGGGACACCTAGCAATCAGCCCCAGCATTTT
TRBJ2-3 few . TRBV12-5 CASGLVRDGTSTDTQYF TGTGCTAGTGGTTTGGTACGGGACGGGACAAGCACAGATACGCAGTATTTT
TRBJ1-2 . . TRBV2 CASSGGLAYGYTF TGTGCCAGCAGTGGGGGCCTCGCATATGGCTACACCTTC
TRBJ1-4 . . TRBV2 CASSVQGGTNEKLFF TGTGCCAGCAGTGTACAGGGTGGAACTAATGAAAAACTGTTTTTT
TRBJ1-6 . TRBD1 TRBV4-2 CASSQGTGGDFLHF TGTGCCAGCAGCCAAGGGACAGGGGGAGATTTCCTCCACTTT
TRBJ2-3 medium-sized TRBD1 TRBV6-1 CASEGTGGMNTQYF TGTGCCAGCGAAGGGACAGGGGGCATGAATACGCAGTATTTT
TRBJ1-5 . . TRBV27 CASSSAGNQPQHF TGTGCCAGCAGCTCTGCGGGGAACCAGCCCCAGCATTTT
TRBJ2-6 . TRBD1 TRBV4-3 CASSQGQGTGANVLTF TGCGCCAGCAGCCAGGGACAGGGGACCGGGGCCAACGTCCTGACTTTC
TRBJ2-7 . TRBD2 TRBV7-2 CASRLQTSGVYEQYF TGTGCCAGCAGGCTTCAGACGAGCGGGGTATACGAGCAGTACTTC
TRBJ2-7 once . TRBV27 CASSLSGSSYEQYF TGTGCCAGCAGTTTGAGCGGGTCATCCTACGAGCAGTACTTC
TRBJ1-5 . TRBD1 TRBV7-8 CASSLDFGDRPNQPQHF TGTGCCAGCAGCTTAGATTTTGGGGACAGGCCGAATCAGCCCCAGCATTTT